These T cell receptor beta chains were read from a single sample in a study of shared clonotypes between healthy human individuals. Data came from immunoSEQ multiplex PCR; TCRdb stores just in-frame clones and leaves some out. Among roughly 1,500,000 clones listed, about 98.5% were seen once. The material sequenced was naive CD4+ T cells sorted from blood. Every receptor here comes from a man aged 25-45 years in good health. Each CDR3 is given with its conserved first and last residue. Fields, in order: D gene, clone size, V gene, J gene, CDR3 protein, CDR3 DNA. D genes are given only for firm matches. Clone size, where shown, is once, few, many, or a class for clones that have expanded.

D gene: NA; clone size: NA; V gene: TRBV28; J gene: TRBJ1-1; CDR3 protein: CASRGAGSLGTEAFF; CDR3 DNA: TGTGCCAGCAGGGGCGCAGGGTCTTTGGGCACTGAAGCTTTCTTT
D gene: NA; clone size: once; V gene: TRBV20-1; J gene: TRBJ2-5; CDR3 protein: CSAPRETQYF; CDR3 DNA: TGCAGTGCTCCTCGAGAGACCCAGTACTTC
D gene: NA; clone size: NA; V gene: TRBV21-1; J gene: TRBJ1-2; CDR3 protein: CASSKALLTGEDSYGYTF; CDR3 DNA: TGTGCCAGCAGCAAAGCGCTACTCACAGGGGAGGATTCCTATGGCTACACCTTC
D gene: NA; clone size: NA; V gene: TRBV27; J gene: TRBJ2-1; CDR3 protein: CASSLSPGEQFF; CDR3 DNA: TGTGCCAGCAGTTTATCCCCCGGTGAGCAGTTCTTC
D gene: NA; clone size: NA; V gene: TRBV29-1; J gene: TRBJ1-2; CDR3 protein: CSVGLRTDYGYTF; CDR3 DNA: TGCAGCGTTGGGCTCAGAACAGACTATGGCTACACCTTC
D gene: TRBD2; clone size: NA; V gene: TRBV5-4; J gene: TRBJ2-7; CDR3 protein: CASSSQFSGITYEQYF; CDR3 DNA: TGTGCCAGCAGCTCCCAATTTAGCGGGATCACCTACGAGCAGTACTTC
D gene: NA; clone size: NA; V gene: TRBV18; J gene: TRBJ2-7; CDR3 protein: CASSPPGTFPSYEQYF; CDR3 DNA: TGTGCCAGCTCACCCCCCGGGACCTTCCCTTCCTACGAGCAGTACTTC
D gene: NA; clone size: NA; V gene: TRBV28; J gene: TRBJ2-1; CDR3 protein: CASRIDNEQFF; CDR3 DNA: TGTGCCAGCAGGATCGACAATGAGCAGTTCTTC
D gene: NA; clone size: NA; V gene: TRBV11-2; J gene: TRBJ2-7; CDR3 protein: CASSFWTEEQYF; CDR3 DNA: TGTGCCAGCAGCTTCTGGACGGAAGAGCAGTACTTC
D gene: NA; clone size: NA; V gene: TRBV28; J gene: TRBJ1-3; CDR3 protein: CASRWSGNTIYF; CDR3 DNA: TGTGCCAGCAGGTGGTCTGGAAACACCATATATTTT
D gene: NA; clone size: once; V gene: TRBV7-2; J gene: TRBJ1-1; CDR3 protein: CASSFTRQLNTEAFF; CDR3 DNA: TGTGCCAGCAGCTTCACGAGGCAGTTGAACACTGAAGCTTTCTTT
D gene: NA; clone size: NA; V gene: TRBV5-1; J gene: TRBJ1-1; CDR3 protein: CASSLVPGSDTEAFF; CDR3 DNA: TGCGCCAGCAGCTTGGTTCCAGGGTCGGACACTGAAGCTTTCTTT
D gene: NA; clone size: NA; V gene: TRBV9; J gene: TRBJ2-2; CDR3 protein: CASSLDPKLRTGELFF; CDR3 DNA: TGTGCCAGCAGCCTTGACCCCAAATTGAGGACCGGGGAGCTGTTTTTT
D gene: NA; clone size: once; V gene: TRBV25-1; J gene: TRBJ2-3; CDR3 protein: CASRGQVSRTDTQYF; CDR3 DNA: TGTGCCAGCAGAGGGCAGGTTAGCCGCACAGATACGCAGTATTTT
D gene: NA; clone size: NA; V gene: TRBV6-5; J gene: TRBJ1-3; CDR3 protein: CASRDGHLRNTIYF; CDR3 DNA: TGTGCCAGCAGAGATGGACACCTTAGAAACACCATATATTTT
D gene: TRBD1; clone size: NA; V gene: TRBV7-8; J gene: TRBJ1-2; CDR3 protein: CASSLKLSGGYYGYTF; CDR3 DNA: TGTGCCAGCAGCTTAAAGTTGTCAGGGGGCTACTATGGCTACACCTTC
D gene: TRBD1; clone size: NA; V gene: TRBV28; J gene: TRBJ1-2; CDR3 protein: CASSYPPDRRVIRDYGYTF; CDR3 DNA: TGTGCCAGCAGTTACCCTCCGGACAGGCGAGTTATCCGAGACTATGGCTACACCTTC
D gene: NA; clone size: NA; V gene: TRBV2; J gene: TRBJ2-5; CDR3 protein: CASSLYPRETQYF; CDR3 DNA: TGTGCCAGCAGTCTTTACCCCCGTGAGACCCAGTACTTC
D gene: NA; clone size: NA; V gene: TRBV18; J gene: TRBJ2-7; CDR3 protein: CASSFSSESGYEQYF; CDR3 DNA: TGTGCCAGCTCATTCTCAAGCGAGAGCGGTTACGAGCAGTACTTC
D gene: NA; clone size: NA; V gene: TRBV7-2; J gene: TRBJ2-3; CDR3 protein: CASSSQTGVTDTQYF; CDR3 DNA: TGTGCCAGCAGCTCCCAAACGGGAGTGACAGATACGCAGTATTTT
D gene: NA; clone size: NA; V gene: TRBV7-2; J gene: TRBJ1-1; CDR3 protein: CASSPRTLTPSEAFF; CDR3 DNA: TGTGCCAGCAGCCCCAGAACCTTAACTCCCAGTGAAGCTTTCTTT
D gene: TRBD1; clone size: NA; V gene: TRBV7-6; J gene: TRBJ2-7; CDR3 protein: CASSLVGQPRSSYEQYF; CDR3 DNA: TGTGCCAGCAGCTTAGTGGGACAGCCAAGAAGCTCCTACGAGCAGTACTTC
D gene: TRBD1; clone size: NA; V gene: TRBV27; J gene: TRBJ2-5; CDR3 protein: CASSSPGQPQETQYF; CDR3 DNA: TGTGCCAGCAGTTCCCCGGGACAGCCACAAGAGACCCAGTACTTC
D gene: NA; clone size: NA; V gene: TRBV6-4; J gene: TRBJ2-2; CDR3 protein: CASAPGPNTGELFF; CDR3 DNA: TGTGCCAGCGCCCCGGGACCAAACACCGGGGAGCTGTTTTTT
D gene: NA; clone size: NA; V gene: TRBV6-6; J gene: TRBJ1-1; CDR3 protein: CASSYDTANTEAFF; CDR3 DNA: TGTGCCAGCAGTTATGATACAGCCAACACTGAAGCTTTCTTT
D gene: NA; clone size: once; V gene: TRBV5-5; J gene: TRBJ2-7; CDR3 protein: CASSLLPYEQYF; CDR3 DNA: TGTGCCAGCAGCTTGTTGCCTTACGAGCAGTACTTC
D gene: TRBD1; clone size: NA; V gene: TRBV10-3; J gene: TRBJ1-4; CDR3 protein: CAISESRGHEKLFF; CDR3 DNA: TGTGCCATCAGTGAGTCCAGGGGGCATGAAAAACTGTTTTTT
D gene: NA; clone size: NA; V gene: TRBV7-9; J gene: TRBJ2-7; CDR3 protein: CASSNDPGTSIHEQYF; CDR3 DNA: TGTGCCAGCAGCAACGACCCCGGGACATCGATCCACGAGCAGTACTTC
D gene: NA; clone size: NA; V gene: TRBV18; J gene: TRBJ2-5; CDR3 protein: CASSPQGSPEETQYF; CDR3 DNA: TGTGCCAGCTCACCTCAGGGGTCTCCCGAAGAGACCCAGTACTTC
D gene: TRBD1; clone size: NA; V gene: TRBV5-6; J gene: TRBJ1-1; CDR3 protein: CASSWATGGTEAFF; CDR3 DNA: TGTGCCAGCAGCTGGGCGACAGGGGGCACTGAAGCTTTCTTT
D gene: TRBD2; clone size: NA; V gene: TRBV7-2; J gene: TRBJ2-7; CDR3 protein: CASSLQAGGPDEQYF; CDR3 DNA: TGTGCCAGCAGCTTACAAGCGGGAGGGCCCGACGAGCAGTACTTC
D gene: NA; clone size: NA; V gene: TRBV5-5; J gene: TRBJ1-1; CDR3 protein: CASSLVRTAEAFF; CDR3 DNA: TGTGCCAGCAGCTTGGTGCGGACCGCTGAAGCTTTCTTT
D gene: TRBD1; clone size: NA; V gene: TRBV5-1; J gene: TRBJ1-4; CDR3 protein: CASSLGDRPSNEKLFF; CDR3 DNA: TGCGCCAGCAGCTTGGGGGACAGGCCATCTAATGAAAAACTGTTTTTT
D gene: NA; clone size: NA; V gene: TRBV15; J gene: TRBJ2-2; CDR3 protein: CATSVGLQSRMNTGELFF; CDR3 DNA: TGTGCCACCAGCGTGGGACTCCAGTCCAGAATGAACACCGGGGAGCTGTTTTTT
D gene: NA; clone size: NA; V gene: TRBV18; J gene: TRBJ1-2; CDR3 protein: CASSRPGRGLNYGYTF; CDR3 DNA: TGTGCCAGCTCGCGACCCGGACGGGGATTGAACTATGGCTACACCTTC
D gene: TRBD1; clone size: NA; V gene: TRBV28; J gene: TRBJ1-2; CDR3 protein: CASSEFMGQGIGYTF; CDR3 DNA: TGTGCCAGCAGTGAATTTATGGGACAGGGAATTGGCTACACCTTC
D gene: TRBD1; clone size: NA; V gene: TRBV18; J gene: TRBJ2-1; CDR3 protein: CASSPPVLGTGGEQFF; CDR3 DNA: TGTGCCAGCTCACCACCAGTCCTAGGGACAGGGGGTGAGCAGTTCTTC
D gene: NA; clone size: NA; V gene: TRBV19; J gene: TRBJ1-1; CDR3 protein: CASSMGFGVVAFF; CDR3 DNA: TGTGCCAGTAGTATGGGGTTTGGGGTTGTGGCTTTCTTT
D gene: TRBD1; clone size: NA; V gene: TRBV5-4; J gene: TRBJ1-2; CDR3 protein: CASSSATTGGRGYTF; CDR3 DNA: TGTGCCAGCAGCTCAGCCACCACAGGGGGACGTGGCTACACCTTC
D gene: NA; clone size: NA; V gene: TRBV10-3; J gene: TRBJ1-1; CDR3 protein: CAISAGRFAEAFF; CDR3 DNA: TGTGCCATCAGTGCTGGGCGGTTCGCTGAAGCTTTCTTT
D gene: TRBD2; clone size: NA; V gene: TRBV29-1; J gene: TRBJ2-4; CDR3 protein: CSVAGLAGLAKNIQYF; CDR3 DNA: TGCAGCGTTGCTGGACTAGCGGGGTTAGCCAAAAACATTCAGTACTTC
D gene: NA; clone size: NA; V gene: TRBV5-6; J gene: TRBJ2-4; CDR3 protein: CASSPERGNIQYF; CDR3 DNA: TGTGCCAGCAGCCCCGAAAGGGGGAACATTCAGTACTTC
D gene: NA; clone size: NA; V gene: TRBV25-1; J gene: TRBJ2-2; CDR3 protein: CASRGDGELFF; CDR3 DNA: TGTGCCAGCAGGGGGGACGGGGAGCTGTTTTTT